This T cell receptor beta chain is drawn from a study of OX40 agonist ivuxolimab in advanced cancers. About the investigation overall: Ivuxolimab was an agonistic, fully human IgG2 monoclonal antibody directed against OX40 (CD134), a costimulatory receptor. Prior anti-PD-1, anti-PD-L1 or anti-CTLA-4 therapy was permitted, and checkpoint inhibitors had been received by roughly 40% of dose-escalation patients. Peripheral TCRbeta sequencing aimed to test whether ivuxolimab altered TCR sequence diversity and caused clonal T-cell expansion. Among the 50 to 55 dose-escalation patients, some 20 had hepatocellular carcinoma, some 15 melanoma, 9 renal cell carcinoma and 9 head and neck cancer. A male proportion of roughly 80% and a mean age of 60 years, ranging from about 23 to 90, were recorded for the dose-escalation cohort. Intravenous ivuxolimab was administered to patients every 2 weeks at six dose levels: 0.01, 0.1, 0.3, 1.5, 3 and 10 mg/kg. Partial responses occurred in three dose-escalation patients, of whom one had hepatocellular carcinoma and two had cutaneous melanoma. The paper describes the monotherapy dose-escalation part (N of about 52 patients) of the phase I trial of ivuxolimab.

The trial excluded patients who had a history of autoimmune disease or who were on systemic immunosuppression. In every dose cohort, peripheral blood was drawn for TCR sequencing at baseline, cycle 4 day 1, and cycle 7 day 1. The samples were taken from a phase I, first-in-human, multicenter, open-label dose-escalation trial of ivuxolimab. Adults with locally advanced or metastatic melanoma, renal cell, hepatocellular, or head and neck squamous cell carcinoma were enrolled in the trial. CD4+ and CD8+ T cells were sorted separately from peripheral blood before TCR sequencing. What the research found in general, with its limitations: In the 0.1-3.0 mg/kg groups, partial responders had among the lowest normalized peripheral clonal expansion, particularly in CD8+ T cells. On average, CD8+ T cells showed more expanded clones than CD4+ T cells after ivuxolimab. At doses of 0.1 to 3.0 mg/kg, clonal expansion of both CD4+ and CD8+ T cells in blood was seen between baseline and week 6. Antigen specificity was not determined for the clonally expanded peripheral T cells. Low levels of normalized T-cell clonal expansion were also shown by some nonresponding patients.

Concerning this clone itself: Its target antigen remains unknown. No clone much larger than this one lies a single base away; base qualities are absent.

The CDR1 and CDR2 encoded by the germline V gene (reference sequence) are SGHKS and YYEKEE. The CDR3 runs 14 amino acids, cysteine and phenylalanine included. This entry keeps only the CDR3 DNA: 42 bases, framed from base 1. The V end loses 7 bases and the J end loses 5 bases, and a stretch of 13 bases separates them. For sequencing of the TCRbeta CDR3 region, genomic DNA was extracted from the sorted cells. The immunoSEQ Assay was used to sequence the TCRbeta CDR3 regions. Imported from immuneACCESS, the table was reduced by TCRdb to in-frame sequences with V and J called. These copies leave out some clones; in studies compared against another copy, an unresolved V gene accounts for under half, and the cause of the remainder is not known. This sample comprises about 77,000 clones, approximately 90% of them detected only once. Together, the top ten hold around 4.4% of the sample.

This sample comprised CD4+ or CD8+ T cells sorted from blood, obtained in a trial of the OX40 agonist ivuxolimab. The sequence is built from TRBV5-5 and TRBJ2-6; a weak D assignment points to TRBD1 (6 bases agree). The sequence derives from an adult with an advanced solid tumor such as melanoma, head and neck, liver or kidney cancer. The base sequence is TGTGCCAGCGAAACAGGGTTGCGGGCCAACGTCCTGACTTTC. It translates as CASETGLRANVLTF.